The clone carrying this T cell receptor beta chain was seen at least ten times. Clones were sequenced by immunoSEQ multiplex PCR, and TCRdb holds only the in-frame ones, with some missing. This table has about 160,000 clones, about 80% appearing once. These data come from a study of cytotoxic CD8 clonotypes in ibrutinib-treated CLL. The overall study: An average of around 260,000 productive templates and about 100,000 productive rearrangements was obtained per sample.

This CDR3 contains 13 residues. Between the trimmed V and J ends, which lost 4 bases and 3 bases, there was a span of 9 bases. Germline V gene data show CDR1 as MNHEY and CDR2 as SMNVEV (reference sequence). This specimen consisted of PBMCs, obtained after 24 months of ibrutinib treatment. This clonotype originated in a human donor with chronic lymphocytic leukemia. This chain links TRBV27 with TRBJ1-1, with D unclear. For the CDR3, the DNA is TGTGCCAGCAGTTGGGTCTCGGACACTGAAGCTTTCTTT. Encoded protein: CASSWVSDTEAFF.